Each of the 5 T cell receptor beta chains below was sequenced from the same sample in a study of T cells expressing NK-cell markers. TCRdb processed the 5' RACE reads again and assigns one entry to each CDR3 protein, with no DNA. The sample includes about 260,000 distinct CDR3 sequences. Sequencing was done on a sample of blood T cells: a sorted CD56 or NKG2C T cell subset, CD4+ or CD8+ T cells, or bulk PBMC T cells (not recorded which). These receptors originate from a woman aged 18-69 years in good health.

This rearrangement joins TRBV4-2 to TRBJ2-3; the TRBD2 assignment by TCRdb is unverifiable without DNA. The CDR3 is 16 residues long. Germline V gives CDR1 LGHNA, CDR2 YNFKEQ. The CDR3 loop reads CASSPRTSGGIDTQYF.

This chain joins TRBV5-1 and TRBJ1-1; TCRdb returns TRBD1, unconfirmable since there is no DNA. The CDR3 has 14 residues. The germline V gene encodes CDR1 SGHRS and CDR2 YFSETQ. CDR3 residues: CASSRQASNTEAFF.

The CDR3 region is CASSTGGRGTEAFF. The chain is built from TRBV18 and TRBJ1-1. This CDR3 has 14 amino acids. The germline CDR1 and CDR2 sequences are KGHSH and LQKENI.

The chain is built from TRBV5-1 and TRBJ2-1; the D call of TRBD2 rests on TCRdb alone, since no DNA is present to check it. The germline V gene encodes CDR1 SGHRS and CDR2 YFSETQ. The CDR3 loop spans 15 amino acids. CDR3 sequence: CASRGHSGGAYEQFF. Supplemented by reference TRBV5-1 and TRBJ2-1, the full variable domain reads KAGVTQTPRYLIKTRGQQVTLSCSPISGHRSVSWYQQTPGQGLQFLFEYFSETQRNKGNFPGRFSGRQFSNSRSEMNVSTLELGDSALYLCASRGHSGGAYEQFFGPGTRLTVL.

The chain couples TRBV7-8 to TRBJ2-7; TCRdb reports TRBD1, a call that lacks DNA to check it against. Germline lookup yields CDR1 SGHVS and CDR2 FQNEAQ. CDR3 size: 14 residues. The CDR3: CASSLDGKPYEQYF. Together with reference TRBV7-8 and TRBJ2-7, the CDR3 gives the full variable domain: GAGVSQSPRYKVAKRGQDVALRCDPISGHVSLFWYQQALGQGPEFLTYFQNEAQLDKSGLPSDRFFAERPEGSVSTLKIQRTQQEDSAVYLCASSLDGKPYEQYFGPGTRLTVT.